The following is a T cell receptor beta chain sequence with its context. Its antigen is still unknown. The data are from a study of T cell responses to AZD1222 COVID-19 vaccine. General study points: Spike regions recognized by vaccine-associated CD4 TCRs spanned the protein, led by 160-218 and 743-854. Repertoire samples came only from after the peak T cell response. Clonal diversity was possibly underestimated, and the donors were mostly white British, with more females. Spike-specific TCR breadth rose after two AZD1222 doses, and depth rose as well.

Only in-frame clones appear in the TCRdb table, and some are missing; sequencing was by immunoSEQ multiplex PCR. The data contain approximately 70,000 clones, 86% of them singletons. The V end lost 4 bases, the J end lost 7 bases, and 10 bases lay between the germline ends. The CDR3 is 12 amino acids. CDR1 MDHEN and CDR2 SYDVKM come from the germline V gene. The sequences come from peripheral blood, collected on day 0 of AZD1222 vaccination. This clonotype originated in an adult in good health. The chain is built from TRBV28 and TRBJ1-2, with a tentative D call TRBD1 (6 bases). The CDR3 protein is CASSSGTLGYTF. CDR3 nucleotide sequence: TGTGCCAGCAGTTCCGGGACACTTGGCTACACCTTC.